These 20 T cell receptor beta chains originate from one sample sequenced in a study of long-term antiretroviral therapy in people with HIV. Version v3.0 of the immunoSEQ assay ran at survey level. Some clones are missing from TCRdb's copy, which holds only in-frame ones; the method was immunoSEQ multiplex PCR. In the table there are some 16,000 clones, 70% to 90% of which are singletons. The sequencing here drew on unsorted PBMCs, taken 0.7 years before starting antiretroviral therapy. All receptors come from a man aged 50 to 59 with HIV.

The chain combines TRBV2 with TRBJ2-3; D possibly corresponds to TRBD2 (6 bases). The CDR3 totals 14 residues. CDR1 and CDR2 (germline): SNHLY, FYNNEI. Trimming pared 3 bases from V and 1 base from J, leaving 8 bases between. In DNA, the CDR3 is TGTGCCAGCAGTGAGGGACTCGGCACAGATACGCAGTATTTT. It yields the protein CASSEGLGTDTQYF.

This clone was seen more than once but under ten times. The chain carries TRBV19 and TRBJ1-2; the match to TRBD1 covers 9 bases. V shed 11 bases, J shed 7 bases, and the junction held 14 bases outside the gene matches. Germline CDR1 and CDR2: LNHDA and SQIVND (reference sequence). This CDR3 has 14 residues. The CDR3 DNA reads TGTGCCCGCTCCTGGGGACAGGGCCCTTGTGGCTACACCTTC. Its translation is CARSWGQGPCGYTF.

The chain's CDR3 is CASSQGAGGNQPQHF. CDR3 nucleotides: TGTGCCAGCAGCCAGGGGGCAGGAGGCAATCAGCCCCAGCATTTT. The chain is built from TRBV7-6 and TRBJ1-5; TRBD1 aligns across 8 bases. CDR3 length: 15 residues. Germline values: CDR1 SGHVS, CDR2 FNYEAQ. Unmatched junction bases numbered 5, after V lost 5 bases and J lost 2 bases.

This chain joins TRBV9 and TRBJ2-2; 8 nucleotides agree with TRBD1. CDR1 is SGDLS and CDR2 is YYNGEE in the germline V gene. This CDR3 has 16 amino acids. V shed 4 bases, J shed 4 bases, and the junction held 9 bases outside the gene matches. The CDR3 here is CASSPRTGRGTGELFF. The CDR3 DNA is TGTGCCAGCAGCCCCCGGACAGGGCGCGGCACCGGGGAGCTGTTTTTT.

The chain couples TRBV2 to TRBJ2-5; the D gene is possibly TRBD1 (6 bases). The CDR3 sequence is 13 residues long. Between the trimmed V and J ends, which lost 7 bases and 0 bases, there was a span of 9 bases. Germline assignment: CDR1 SNHLY and CDR2 FYNNEI. The CDR3 loop reads CASNREYQETQYF. The CDR3 DNA is TGTGCCAGCAACAGGGAGTACCAAGAGACCCAGTACTTC.

The rearrangement joins TRBV9 to TRBJ2-1; 10 bases match TRBD2. Germline V gene sequence: CDR1 SGDLS, CDR2 YYNGEE. The CDR3 totals 19 residues. V was clipped by 4 bases and J by 0 bases; unmatched bases: 13. CDR3 loop: CASSIDTSGTSSSYNEQFF. In nucleotides, the CDR3 is TGTGCCAGCAGCATAGACACTAGCGGGACGTCGAGCTCCTACAATGAGCAGTTCTTC.

The chain carries TRBV7-9 and TRBJ2-7, with TRBD1 matching 8 bases. Germline lookup yields CDR1 SEHNR and CDR2 FQNEAQ (reference sequence). CDR3 length: 15 amino acids. V was pared by 1 base and J by 2 bases, with 4 bases of the junction left unmatched. The CDR3 nucleotides are TGTGCCAGCAGCTTAGGACAGGGGTTGGCCTACGAGCAGTACTTC. Its translation: CASSLGQGLAYEQYF.

This rearrangement joins TRBV11-3 to TRBJ2-7, with a tentative D call TRBD1 (5 bases). The CDR3 runs to 15 residues. V was pared by 2 bases and J by 4 bases, with 15 bases between. Germline CDR1 reads SGHNT; CDR2 reads YENEEA. The CDR3 loop reads CASSLSWGGGYEQYF. DNA for the CDR3: TGTGCCAGCAGCTTATCGTGGGGCGGTGGTTACGAGCAGTACTTC. The full variable domain, in which reference TRBV11-3 and TRBJ2-7 provide the parts outside the CDR3, is EAGVVQSPRYKIIEKKQPVAFWCNPISGHNTLYWYLQNLGQGPELLIRYENEEAVDDSQLPKDRFSAERLKGVDSTLKIQPAELGDSAVYLCASSLSWGGGYEQYFGPGTRLTVT.

This sequence joins TRBV5-1 and TRBJ2-5; 13 bases agree with TRBD2. CDR3 size: 15 residues. From germline, CDR1 is SGHRS and CDR2 YFSETQ. Unmatched junction bases numbered 5, after V lost 4 bases and J lost 5 bases. The CDR3 loop reads CASSLTSGGFETQYF. In nucleotides, the CDR3 is TGCGCCAGCAGCCTGACTAGCGGGGGGTTCGAGACCCAGTACTTC.

The chain links TRBV29-1 to TRBJ1-2; 7 positions match TRBD1. Germline V gives CDR1 SQVTM, CDR2 ANQGSEA. The CDR3 length is 18 residues. The J segment lost 4 bases and the V segment lost 3 bases, leaving 20 bases of the junction unmatched. CDR3 protein: CSVDWIQGSDNLGYGYTF. The CDR3 bases are TGCAGCGTTGATTGGATACAGGGGTCGGATAACCTAGGCTATGGCTACACCTTC.

This chain connects TRBV25-1 to TRBJ1-4; tentative D call: TRBD1 (5 bases). This CDR3 spans 15 amino acids. Looked up from germline, CDR1 is MGHDK and CDR2 is SYGVNS. Trimming took 4 bases from V and 11 from J, leaving 20 bases between them. CDR3 in amino acids: CASSASRGYPEKLFF. CDR3 DNA: TGTGCCAGCAGTGCGTCTCGGGGGTATCCGGAGAAACTGTTTTTT.

This sequence joins TRBV28 and TRBJ1-6; TRBD1 matches 8 bases. There are 13 residues in the CDR3. The trim removed 9 bases at V and 10 bases at J, leaving 8 bases unmatched. Germline V CDR1 and CDR2: MDHEN, SYDVKM. For the CDR3, the DNA is TGTGCCAGTGTGGACAGGGTAGACTCACCCCTCCACTTT. Translated, it gives CASVDRVDSPLHF.

J is TRBJ2-5 and V is TRBV7-9; D might be TRBD1 (6 bases). This CDR3 region has 14 residues. The V end lost 5 bases, the J end lost 4 bases, and 14 bases lay between the germline ends. CDR1 is SEHNR and CDR2 is FQNEAQ in the germline V gene (reference sequence). The chain's CDR3 is CASSERTGTETQYF. The DNA of the CDR3 is TGTGCCAGCAGCGAGAGAACAGGGACAGAGACCCAGTACTTC.

This clone was observed once. V usage is TRBV18 and J usage is TRBJ1-4; D gene unclear. From germline, CDR1 is KGHSH and CDR2 LQKENI. V lost 3 bases, J lost 2 bases, and 16 bases lay in between. CDR3 length: 17 residues. The CDR3 spells CASSPRIEGRTNEKLFF. For the CDR3, the DNA is TGTGCCAGCTCACCCCGCATCGAGGGTAGGACTAATGAAAAACTGTTTTTT.

J is TRBJ1-2 and V is TRBV6-5, with TRBD1 matching over 8 bases. The V gene end was trimmed by 0 bases and the J gene end by 3 bases; junction bases not matched to a gene: 6. Germline V CDR1 and CDR2: MNHEY, SVGAGI. The CDR3 extends over 16 amino acids. CDR3 nucleotide sequence: TGTGCCAGCAGTTACTCGACAGGGGAGTTCTACTATGGCTACACCTTC. This translates into CASSYSTGEFYYGYTF.

J is TRBJ2-6 and V is TRBV18; either TRBD1 or TRBD2 may supply D (7 bases each). This CDR3 has 17 residues. The germline V gene encodes CDR1 KGHSH and CDR2 LQKENI. Trimming left V 6 bases short and J 3 bases short, with 18 bases between. The CDR3 is CASSPTGRAFGANVLTF. The CDR3 nucleotides read TGTGCCAGCTCGCCGACAGGGAGGGCCTTTGGGGCCAACGTCCTGACTTTC.

The gene calls are TRBV4-1 and TRBJ2-7; TRBD1 matches at 8 bases. Germline CDR1 reads MGHRA; CDR2 reads YSYEKL. The CDR3 covers 14 residues. Losses at the gene ends were 6 bases for V and 5 bases for J; bases not matched to a gene: 9. CDR3 protein: CASSSTDRAHEQYF. CDR3 coding DNA: TGCGCCAGCAGTTCTACGGACAGGGCGCACGAGCAGTACTTC.

The chain employs TRBV10-3 and TRBJ2-1, with 7 bases lining up with TRBD1. V dropped 2 bases and J dropped 6; count of bases not matched to a gene: 4. The V gene's germline CDR1 is ENHRY and CDR2 SYGVKD. The CDR3 is 14 amino acids. The CDR3 sequence is CAISEAGGFNEQFF. In nucleotides, the CDR3 is TGTGCCATCAGTGAGGCAGGGGGTTTCAATGAGCAGTTCTTC.

V is TRBV30 and J is TRBJ1-6, with D uncertain. Trimming left V 5 bases short and J 6 bases short, with 11 bases between. The CDR3 is 13 residues long. CDR1 is GTSNPN, CDR2 SVGIG, per germline (reference sequence). The CDR3 bases are TGTGCCTGGGAGCGCGCCTTTAATTCACCCCTCCACTTT. Protein sequence: CAWERAFNSPLHF.

The chain is built from TRBV9 and TRBJ2-1, with 7 bases fitting TRBD1. The CDR3 consists of 18 residues. The germline V gene encodes CDR1 SGDLS and CDR2 YYNGEE. The V segment lost 2 bases and the J segment 7 bases; nucleotides outside the gene matches: 18. The CDR3 DNA follows: TGTGCCAGCAGCGTTGATAACCTGGACAGGTTTTCGGTTAATGAGCAGTTCTTC. Translated, it gives CASSVDNLDRFSVNEQFF.